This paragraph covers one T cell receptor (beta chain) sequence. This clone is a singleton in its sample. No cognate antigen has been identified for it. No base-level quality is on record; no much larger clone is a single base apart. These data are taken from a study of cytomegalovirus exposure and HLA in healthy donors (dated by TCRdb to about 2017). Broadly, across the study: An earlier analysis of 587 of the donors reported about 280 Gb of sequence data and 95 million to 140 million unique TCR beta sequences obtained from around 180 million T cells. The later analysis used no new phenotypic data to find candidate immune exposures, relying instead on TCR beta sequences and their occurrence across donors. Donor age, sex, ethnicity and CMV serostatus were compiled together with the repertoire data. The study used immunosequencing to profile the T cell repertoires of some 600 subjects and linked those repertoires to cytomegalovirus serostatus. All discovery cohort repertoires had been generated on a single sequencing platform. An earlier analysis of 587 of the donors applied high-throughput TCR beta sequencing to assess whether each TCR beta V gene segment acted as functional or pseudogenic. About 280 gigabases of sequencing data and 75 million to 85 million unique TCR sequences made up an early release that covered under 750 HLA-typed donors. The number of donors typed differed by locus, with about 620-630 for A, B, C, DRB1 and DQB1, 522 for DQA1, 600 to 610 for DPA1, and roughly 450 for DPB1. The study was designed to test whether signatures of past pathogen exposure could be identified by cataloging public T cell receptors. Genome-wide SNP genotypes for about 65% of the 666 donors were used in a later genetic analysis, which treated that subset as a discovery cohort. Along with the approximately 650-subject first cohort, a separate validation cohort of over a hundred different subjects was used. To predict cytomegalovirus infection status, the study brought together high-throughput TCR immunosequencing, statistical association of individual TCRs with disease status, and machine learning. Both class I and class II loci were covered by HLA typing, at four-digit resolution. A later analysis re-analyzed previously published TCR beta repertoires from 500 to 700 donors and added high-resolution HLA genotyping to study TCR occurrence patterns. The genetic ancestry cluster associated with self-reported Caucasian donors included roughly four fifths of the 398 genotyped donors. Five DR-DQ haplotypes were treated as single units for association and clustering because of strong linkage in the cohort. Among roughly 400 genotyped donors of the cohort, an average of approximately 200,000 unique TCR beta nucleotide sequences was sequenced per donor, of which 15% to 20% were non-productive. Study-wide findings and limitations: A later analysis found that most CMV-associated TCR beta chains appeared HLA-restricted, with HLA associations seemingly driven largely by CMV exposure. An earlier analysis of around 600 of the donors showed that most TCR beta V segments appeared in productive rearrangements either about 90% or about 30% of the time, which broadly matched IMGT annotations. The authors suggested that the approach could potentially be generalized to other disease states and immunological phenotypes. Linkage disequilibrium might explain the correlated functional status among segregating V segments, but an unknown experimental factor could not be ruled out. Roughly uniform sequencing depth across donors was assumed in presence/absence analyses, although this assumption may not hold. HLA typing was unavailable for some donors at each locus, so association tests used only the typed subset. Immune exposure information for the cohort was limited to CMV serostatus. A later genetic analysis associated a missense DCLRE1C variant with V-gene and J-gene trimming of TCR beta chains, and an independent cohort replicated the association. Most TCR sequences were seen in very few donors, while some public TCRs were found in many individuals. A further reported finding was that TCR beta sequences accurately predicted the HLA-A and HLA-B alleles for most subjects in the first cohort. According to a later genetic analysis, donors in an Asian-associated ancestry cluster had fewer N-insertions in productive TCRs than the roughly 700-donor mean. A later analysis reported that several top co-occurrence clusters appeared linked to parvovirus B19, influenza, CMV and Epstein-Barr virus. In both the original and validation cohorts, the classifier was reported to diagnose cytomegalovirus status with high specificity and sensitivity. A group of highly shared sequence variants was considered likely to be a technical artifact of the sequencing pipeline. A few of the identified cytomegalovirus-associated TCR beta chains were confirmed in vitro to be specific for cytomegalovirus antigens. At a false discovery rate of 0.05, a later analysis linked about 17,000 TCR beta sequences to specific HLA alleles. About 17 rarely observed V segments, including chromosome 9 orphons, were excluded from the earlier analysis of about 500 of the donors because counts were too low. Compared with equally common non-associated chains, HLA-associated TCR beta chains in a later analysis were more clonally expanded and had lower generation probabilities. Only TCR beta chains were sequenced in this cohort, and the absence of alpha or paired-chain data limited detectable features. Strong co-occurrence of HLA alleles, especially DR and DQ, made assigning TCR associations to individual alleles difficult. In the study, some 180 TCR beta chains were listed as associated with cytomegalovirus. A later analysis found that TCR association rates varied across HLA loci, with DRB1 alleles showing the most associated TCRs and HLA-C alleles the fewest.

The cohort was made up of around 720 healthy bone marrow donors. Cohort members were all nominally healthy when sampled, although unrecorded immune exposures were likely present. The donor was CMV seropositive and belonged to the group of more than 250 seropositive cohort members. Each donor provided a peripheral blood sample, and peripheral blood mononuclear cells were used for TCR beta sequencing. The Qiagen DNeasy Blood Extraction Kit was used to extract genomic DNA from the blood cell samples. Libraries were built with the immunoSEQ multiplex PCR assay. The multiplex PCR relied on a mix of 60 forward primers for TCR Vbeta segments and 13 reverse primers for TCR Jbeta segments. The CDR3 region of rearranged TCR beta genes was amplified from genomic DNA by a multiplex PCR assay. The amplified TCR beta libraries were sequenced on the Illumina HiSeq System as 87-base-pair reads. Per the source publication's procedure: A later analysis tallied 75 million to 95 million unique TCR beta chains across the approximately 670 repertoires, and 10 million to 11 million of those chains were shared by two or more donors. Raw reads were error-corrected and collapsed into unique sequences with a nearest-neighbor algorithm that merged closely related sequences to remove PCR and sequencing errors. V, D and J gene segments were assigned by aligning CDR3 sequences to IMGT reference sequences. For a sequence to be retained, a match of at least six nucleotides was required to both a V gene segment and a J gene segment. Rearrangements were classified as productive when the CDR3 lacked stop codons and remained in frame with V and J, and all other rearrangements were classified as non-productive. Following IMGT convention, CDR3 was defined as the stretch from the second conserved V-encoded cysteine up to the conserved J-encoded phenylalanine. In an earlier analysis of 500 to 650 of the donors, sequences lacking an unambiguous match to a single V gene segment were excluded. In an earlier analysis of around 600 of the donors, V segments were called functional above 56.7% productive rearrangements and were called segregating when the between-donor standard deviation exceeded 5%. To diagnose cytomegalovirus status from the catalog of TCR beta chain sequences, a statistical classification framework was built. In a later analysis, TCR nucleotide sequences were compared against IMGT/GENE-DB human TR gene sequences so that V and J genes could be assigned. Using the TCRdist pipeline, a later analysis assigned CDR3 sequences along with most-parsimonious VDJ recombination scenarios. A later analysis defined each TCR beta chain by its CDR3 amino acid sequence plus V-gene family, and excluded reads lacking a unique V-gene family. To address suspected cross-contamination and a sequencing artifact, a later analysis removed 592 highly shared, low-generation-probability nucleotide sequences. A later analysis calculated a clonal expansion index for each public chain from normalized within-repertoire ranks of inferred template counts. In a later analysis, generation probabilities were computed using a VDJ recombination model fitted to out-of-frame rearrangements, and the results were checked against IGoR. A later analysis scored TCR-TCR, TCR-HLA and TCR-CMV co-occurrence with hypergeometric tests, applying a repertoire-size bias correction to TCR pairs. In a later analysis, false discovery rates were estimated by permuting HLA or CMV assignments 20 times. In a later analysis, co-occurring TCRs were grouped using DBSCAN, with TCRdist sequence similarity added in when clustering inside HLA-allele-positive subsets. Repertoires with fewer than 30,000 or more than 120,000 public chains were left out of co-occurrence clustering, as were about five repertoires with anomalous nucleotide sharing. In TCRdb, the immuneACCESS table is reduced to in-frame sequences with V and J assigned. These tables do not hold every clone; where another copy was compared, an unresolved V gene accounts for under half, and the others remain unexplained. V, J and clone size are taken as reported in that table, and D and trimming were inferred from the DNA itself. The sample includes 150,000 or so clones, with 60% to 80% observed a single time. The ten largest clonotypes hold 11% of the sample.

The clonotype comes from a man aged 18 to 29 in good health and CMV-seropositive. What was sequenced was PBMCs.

The DNA is as follows: TGTGCCAGCAGCCTCTCGACAGTCTCTGGAAACACCATATATTTT. This gives the protein CASSLSTVSGNTIYF. Recombination linked TRBV7-9 to TRBJ1-3; the D gene is perhaps TRBD1, from 5 matching bases. V loses 5 bases, J loses 0 bases, and the germline ends lie 11 bases apart. Counted from cysteine to phenylalanine, this CDR3 has 15 amino acids. Of all the DNA, just the CDR3 is kept, 45 bases in frame from base 1. The germline V gene (reference sequence) yields SEHNR for CDR1 and FQNEAQ for CDR2.